The 28 T cell receptor beta chains listed next were all sequenced from one sample in a study of T cells in Graves' hyperthyroidism and ophthalmopathy. Amplification of TCR beta CDR3 regions used RNA as the template. With the HTBI primer set, the TCR CDR3 went through a first round of RT-PCR. TCRdb used MiXCR to reprocess the multiplex PCR reads, holding one entry per CDR3 protein. The table lists almost 600,000 distinct CDR3 sequences, 46% of them singletons. Sequencing input: peripheral blood or thyroid tissue (not recorded which). Every receptor here comes from a woman aged 18-30 years with Graves' hyperthyroidism.

This clonotype has ten or more counts. The rearrangement joins TRBV29-1 to TRBJ1-2; D is uncertain. Germline V gives CDR1 SQVTM, CDR2 ANQGSEA. CDR3 size: 17 residues. V lost 3 bases to trimming and J lost 4 bases, with 24 bases between them. This CDR3 reads CSVDLGSMAGTFYGYTF. CDR3 DNA sequence: TGCAGCGTTGATCTTGGAAGCATGGCAGGAACCTTCTATGGCTACACCTTC.

In the case of this clonotype: A read error may account for a junction end that differs from germline. The V gene is TRBV7-2, the J gene TRBJ2-5; the D gene could be TRBD1 or TRBD2 (5 bases each). Germline V lookup: CDR1 SGHTA, CDR2 FQGNSA. This CDR3 has 14 residues. CDR3: CASSQDEGKETQYF. Written as DNA, the CDR3 is TGCGCCAGCAGCCAAGATGAGGGGAAAGAGACCCAGTACTTC.

This chain connects TRBV5-1 to TRBJ2-1, with D unresolved. This CDR3 has 12 amino acids. V was trimmed by 0 bases and J by 6 bases, leaving 4 bases between them. Looked up from germline, CDR1 is SGHRS and CDR2 is YFSETQ. The DNA for the CDR3 is TGCGCCAGCAGCTTGGGTCCCAATGAGCAGTTCTTC. This translates into CASSLGPNEQFF.

The chain couples TRBV9 to TRBJ1-2; 8 nucleotides match TRBD1. CDR1 SGDLS and CDR2 YYNGEE come from the germline V gene. CDR3 length: 14 amino acids. V shed 0 bases, J shed 6 bases, and the junction held 4 bases outside the gene matches. The CDR3 is CASSVVDRVDGYTF. The CDR3 coding sequence is TGTGCCAGCAGCGTAGTGGACAGGGTCGATGGCTACACCTTC.

The rearrangement joins TRBV2 to TRBJ1-1, with D unresolved. This CDR3 comprises 13 residues. CDR1 SNHLY and CDR2 FYNNEI come from the germline V gene. V lost 7 bases to trimming and J lost 0 bases, with 9 bases between them. The CDR3 loop reads CASTMTVNTEAFF. Written as DNA, the CDR3 is TGTGCCAGCACTATGACGGTGAACACTGAAGCTTTCTTT.

The table lists this clonotype with many counts. The chain recombines TRBV5-1 with TRBJ2-5; 10 bases map to TRBD2. The CDR3 is 14 residues long. Germline values: CDR1 SGHRS, CDR2 YFSETQ. V gave up 4 bases and J gave up 4 bases; unmatched junction bases: 4. CDR3: CASSKASGGETQYF. The CDR3 coding sequence is TGCGCCAGCAGCAAAGCTAGCGGGGGAGAGACCCAGTACTTC.

The chain links TRBV29-1 to TRBJ2-7; 8 nucleotides align to TRBD2. The CDR3 has 18 amino acids. The germline V gene encodes CDR1 SQVTM and CDR2 ANQGSEA. V lost 3 bases to trimming and J lost 3 bases; unmatched junction nucleotides: 19. CDR3 region: CSVEGTTDLAGTFYEQYF. In nucleotides, the CDR3 is TGCAGCGTTGAGGGAACGACAGATTTAGCGGGAACTTTCTACGAGCAGTACTTC.

This clonotype occurred many times. This sequence joins TRBV10-3 and TRBJ2-5, with TRBD1 matching over 9 bases. This CDR3 is 15 amino acids long. Germline V gene data show CDR1 as ENHRY and CDR2 as SYGVKD. The trim removed 2 bases at V and 3 bases at J, leaving 4 bases unmatched. In nucleotides, the CDR3 is TGTGCCATCAGTGAGCGCGACAGGGGGGAAGAGACCCAGTACTTC. Its protein is CAISERDRGEETQYF.

V is TRBV28 and J is TRBJ1-3; maybe TRBD1 (5 bases). Trimming pared 2 bases from V and 6 bases from J, leaving 14 bases between. Germline V gene sequence: CDR1 MDHEN, CDR2 SYDVKM. The CDR3 is 15 residues long. Here the CDR3 DNA reads TGTGCCAGCAGTTTACGCCAGGGCTTAGTAAACACCATATATTTT. Protein sequence: CASSLRQGLVNTIYF.

This clonotype was found many times. One end of the junction does not line up with germline, which may come from a read error. The gene calls are TRBV19 and TRBJ1-1; 7 bases align to TRBD1. Looked up from germline, CDR1 is LNHDA and CDR2 is SQIVND (reference sequence). This CDR3 region has 15 residues. Here the CDR3 DNA reads TGCGCCAGTAGTATGGGACAGATCATGAACACTGAAGCTTTCTTT. It translates to CASSMGQIMNTEAFF.

The J gene is TRBJ2-5, the V gene TRBV11-1, with 8 bases matching TRBD1. Trimming cost V 4 bases and J 5 bases; bases outside gene matches: 3. Germline CDR1 is SGHAT and CDR2 is FQDESV (reference sequence). This CDR3 has 13 amino acids. The CDR3 here is CASSYRDRETQYF. In nucleotides, the CDR3 is TGTGCCAGCAGCTACCGGGACAGGGAGACCCAGTACTTC.

The J gene is TRBJ1-5, the V gene TRBV19; possible D gene TRBD1, 5 bases. This CDR3 has 16 residues. From germline, CDR1 is LNHDA and CDR2 SQIVND (reference sequence). The germline V and J ends were trimmed by 8 bases and 0 bases, with 17 bases remaining between them. Written as DNA, the CDR3 is TGTGCCAGTGTTCCGCCCCGGGACGTTAGCAATCAGCCCCAGCATTTT. Translated: CASVPPRDVSNQPQHF.

In this sample, this clonotype turned up once. The chain links TRBV10-3 to TRBJ2-7; 10 bases agree with TRBD1. This CDR3 is built from 16 residues. The V and J ends lost 0 bases and 4 bases, in that order; junction bases with no gene match: 6. Germline loops: CDR1 ENHRY, CDR2 SYGVKD. The CDR3 is CAISESNAGQGYEQYF. CDR3 bases: TGTGCCATCAGTGAGTCGAACGCGGGACAGGGGTACGAGCAGTACTTC.

This clonotype was seen many times. This rearrangement joins TRBV9 to TRBJ2-7; 9 bases are a match to TRBD2. The CDR3 is 14 amino acids. The V segment lost 0 bases and the J segment 6 bases; nucleotides outside the gene matches: 4. Germline V CDR1 and CDR2: SGDLS, YYNGEE. This chain's CDR3 is CASSVVSGSVEQYF. CDR3 DNA: TGTGCCAGCAGCGTAGTTAGCGGGAGTGTCGAGCAGTACTTC.

The CDR3 loop is CASSLTPTGREQYF. DNA of the CDR3: TGTGCCAGCAGCTTAACACCGACAGGGCGCGAGCAGTACTTC. The V and J genes are TRBV7-2 and TRBJ2-7; 7 nucleotides line up with TRBD1. This CDR3 contains 14 residues. The V and J ends lost 2 bases and 6 bases, in that order; junction bases with no gene match: 7. Germline lookup yields CDR1 SGHTA and CDR2 FQGNSA.

This clonotype was recorded at least ten times. The chain recombines TRBV20-1 with TRBJ1-1; TRBD1 might be the D (6 bases). Germline CDR1 DFQATT, CDR2 SNEGSKA (reference sequence). The CDR3 consists of 15 residues. V lost 1 base and J lost 0, with 12 bases in between. CDR3 in DNA: TGCAGTGCTAGAGGGCAGGGGAGGATGAACACTGAAGCTTTCTTT. Amino acid sequence: CSARGQGRMNTEAFF.

With regard to this clonotype: No conserved phenylalanine or tryptophan is present at the end of the CDR3, so a read error is the likely explanation. The V and J genes are TRBV9 and TRBJ1-6; 8 bases map to TRBD1. Losses at the gene ends were 4 bases for V and 13 bases for J; bases not matched to a gene: 10. The CDR3 runs to 14 residues. Germline V lookup: CDR1 SGDLS, CDR2 YYNGEE. CDR3 residues: CASSQGTGRSPLHS. The CDR3 DNA reads TGTGCCAGCAGCCAAGGGACAGGTCGTTCGCCCCTCCACTCT.

Turning to this clonotype: The final CDR3 position lacks the conserved phenylalanine or tryptophan, pointing to a likely read error. The DNA is left out, because the CDR3 cannot be placed on it with certainty; the CDR3 is given as TCRdb lists it. This chain connects TRBV20-1 to TRBJ1-1; TRBD1, as called in the table, went unchecked against the DNA. CDR1 and CDR2 (germline): DFQATT, SNEGSKA (reference sequence). The CDR3 spans 11 amino acids, including both terminal residues. The CDR3 reads CSASYRGETNY.

The chain joins TRBV7-6 to TRBJ2-7; tentative D call: TRBD1 (6 bases). The germline gives CDR1 SGHVS, CDR2 FNYEAQ. The CDR3 length is 14 residues. CDR3: CASAEGDTGYEQYF. The CDR3 DNA reads TGTGCTAGCGCAGAGGGGGACACGGGCTACGAGCAGTACTTC.

The V gene is TRBV5-1, the J gene TRBJ2-2; 8 bases align to TRBD2. The CDR3 contains 16 residues. The germline gives CDR1 SGHRS, CDR2 YFSETQ. V trimming: 0 bases; J trimming: 3 bases; junction bases outside the gene matches: 4. The CDR3 reads CASSLVRGGDTGELFF. In nucleotides, the CDR3 is TGCGCCAGCAGCTTGGTCCGGGGGGGTGACACCGGGGAGCTGTTTTTT.

The chain recombines TRBV7-2 with TRBJ1-6; the match to TRBD1 covers 8 bases. V was pared by 6 bases and J by 9 bases, with 13 bases of the junction left unmatched. CDR3 size: 16 residues. The V gene's germline CDR1 is SGHTA and CDR2 FQGNSA. The CDR3 loop is CASSQEDREEFSPLHF. The CDR3 nucleotides read TGTGCCAGCAGTCAAGAGGACAGGGAAGAATTTTCACCCCTCCACTTT.

This clonotype was counted ten times or more. In DNA, the CDR3 is TGTGCCAGCAGCTTGACTAGCGGGCTTAGCACAGATACGCAGTATTTT. Its protein is CASSLTSGLSTDTQYF. The V gene is TRBV7-2, the J gene TRBJ2-3; 10 bases line up with TRBD2. Germline loops: CDR1 SGHTA, CDR2 FQGNSA. This CDR3 comprises 16 residues. V lost 3 bases, J lost 0 bases, and 3 bases stayed unmatched.

This clonotype was counted ten times or more. This chain connects TRBV13 to TRBJ2-2, with 7 nucleotides matching TRBD1. This CDR3 region has 14 residues. Germline V gives CDR1 PRHDT, CDR2 FYEKMQ (reference sequence). Trimming at V came to 5 bases and at J to 3 bases, leaving 3 bases not matched to a gene. Written as DNA, the CDR3 is TGTGCCAGCAGCCCACAGGGGTACACCGGGGAGCTGTTTTTT. Amino acids: CASSPQGYTGELFF.

This clonotype was observed many times. This chain links TRBV5-8 with TRBJ2-2; D unresolved. Per the germline V gene, CDR1 is SGHTS and CDR2 is YDEGEE. V dropped 1 base and J dropped 9 bases, with 7 bases sitting between them. The CDR3 consists of 12 residues. The CDR3 region is CASSLSSRELFF. For the CDR3, the DNA is TGTGCCAGCAGCTTGTCATCGAGGGAGCTGTTTTTT.

This clonotype was picked up many times. V gene TRBV29-1 combines with J gene TRBJ1-5; D is unclear. Trimming took 2 bases from V and 2 from J, leaving 4 bases between them. The CDR3 covers 12 residues. In germline, CDR1 is SQVTM, CDR2 ANQGSEA. The CDR3 DNA reads TGCAGCGTTGAAATAGGCAATCAGCCCCAGCATTTT. Its translation is CSVEIGNQPQHF.

This clonotype was detected ten times or more. The chain recombines TRBV7-2 with TRBJ2-7; tentatively, D is TRBD1 (7 bases). The CDR3 runs 12 residues. V lost 11 bases and J lost 1, with 12 bases in between. Germline V gene data show CDR1 as SGHTA and CDR2 as FQGNSA. The DNA of the CDR3 is TGTGCCGGCGGGACAGTTTCCTACGAGCAGTACTTC. Encoded protein: CAGGTVSYEQYF.

A remark on this clonotype: One base away lies a much larger clone, so this may be a sequencing read error. The chain combines TRBV7-3 with TRBJ2-7, with D perhaps assigned TRBD1 or TRBD2 (5 bases each). CDR3 size: 14 residues. Germline V lookup: CDR1 SGHTA, CDR2 FQGTGA. The ends were cut back, 3 bases at V and 9 bases at J, with 18 bases in the middle. In DNA, the CDR3 is TGTGCCAGCAGCTTCCCCGGGACCGCCCAAGGGCAGTACTTC. Translated: CASSFPGTAQGQYF.

This clonotype was observed a handful of times. This rearrangement joins TRBV6-1 to TRBJ2-2; a weak D match, TRBD2 (6 bases). Germline V gene data show CDR1 as MNHNS and CDR2 as SASEGT. V lost 0 bases and J lost 2, with 10 bases in between. The CDR3 contains 16 residues. The DNA of the CDR3 is TGTGCCAGCAGTGAAGCGCGGAGGGGAAACACCGGGGAGCTGTTTTTT. Translated: CASSEARRGNTGELFF.